These 21 T cell receptor beta chains share one sample of origin, sequenced in a study of cytomegalovirus exposure and HLA in healthy donors. In the PCR, 60 Vbeta and 13 Jbeta primers were used. Repertoires were generated with immunoSEQ multiplex PCR, while TCRdb's copy carries only in-frame clones and drops some. The sample includes under 150,000 clones, approximately 80% of them seen just once. The sequencing sample was made of PBMCs. These receptors came from a man aged 18 to 30 in good health and CMV-seronegative.

This chain connects TRBV6-5 to TRBJ1-5, with 7 bases lining up with TRBD1. From germline, CDR1 is MNHEY and CDR2 SVGAGI. The CDR3 totals 13 residues. With V trimmed by 5 bases and J by 7 bases, 5 bases remained unmatched. CDR3 residues: CASSDRVGQPQHF. The CDR3 DNA is TGTGCCAGCAGTGACAGGGTTGGGCAGCCCCAGCATTTT.

The V gene is TRBV4-2, the J gene TRBJ2-2; perhaps TRBD2 as D (7 bases). Germline V gene lookup returns CDR1 LGHNA and CDR2 YNFKEQ. This CDR3 comprises 16 residues. V lost 2 bases, J lost 3 bases, and 13 bases lay in between. CDR3 sequence reads: CASSQPGGLYTGELFF. In DNA form, the CDR3 reads TGTGCCAGCAGCCAACCCGGGGGGCTTTACACCGGGGAGCTGTTTTTT.

The chain is built from TRBV7-2 and TRBJ1-1; TRBD1 agrees at 8 bases. The CDR3 has 14 amino acids. Germline V lookup: CDR1 SGHTA, CDR2 FQGNSA. Trimming removed 5 bases from V and 4 bases from J; junction bases left unmatched: 6. As DNA, the CDR3 is TGTGCCAGCAGCCCTCGGACAGGGATCACTGAAGCTTTCTTT. The encoded protein is CASSPRTGITEAFF.

This rearrangement joins TRBV6-1 to TRBJ1-2; D gene ambiguous. Germline lookup yields CDR1 MNHNS and CDR2 SASEGT. The CDR3 consists of 15 residues. Trimming shortened V by 6 bases and J by 6 bases, and 20 bases separated the two germline ends. Here the CDR3 reads CASSTQQIIVHGYTF. CDR3 sequence (DNA): TGTGCCAGCAGCACCCAACAGATTATCGTTCATGGCTACACCTTC.

The chain couples TRBV27 to TRBJ2-1; D remains unclear. This CDR3 is built from 12 residues. From germline, CDR1 is MNHEY and CDR2 SMNVEV (reference sequence). Trimming took 4 bases from V and 8 from J, leaving 9 bases between them. The CDR3 region has the DNA TGTGCCAGCAGTTATTCCAGCGATGAGCAGTTCTTC. This gives the protein CASSYSSDEQFF.

V gene TRBV5-1 combines with J gene TRBJ2-7; D may be TRBD2 (7 bases). Trimming left V 2 bases short and J 6 bases short, with 12 bases between. The CDR3 runs to 13 residues. CDR1 is SGHRS, CDR2 YFSETQ, per germline. The CDR3 sequence is CASSLFRGGEQYF. DNA for the CDR3: TGCGCCAGCAGCTTATTTAGGGGGGGCGAGCAGTACTTC.

The chain combines TRBV5-6 with TRBJ2-1, with 9 positions matching TRBD1. The V and J ends lost 3 bases and 0 bases, in that order; junction bases with no gene match: 1. The CDR3 has 15 amino acids. CDR1 is SGHDT and CDR2 is YYEEEE in the germline V gene. The CDR3, as DNA: TGTGCCAGCAGCTGGGGACAGGGCTCCTACAATGAGCAGTTCTTC. Amino acids: CASSWGQGSYNEQFF.

The chain combines TRBV14 with TRBJ2-5; 8 bases map to TRBD1. CDR1 is SGHDN and CDR2 is FVKESK in the germline V gene. After removal of 3 bases from V and 1 base from J, the junction contained 7 bases not matched to a gene. This CDR3 is 16 amino acids long. For the CDR3, the DNA is TGTGCCAGCAGCCAGTTACCGGGACAGGCCCAAGAGACCCAGTACTTC. This codes for CASSQLPGQAQETQYF.

This chain joins TRBV29-1 and TRBJ2-5; D not certain. CDR1 and CDR2 (germline): SQVTM, ANQGSEA. Trimming shortened V by 3 bases and J by 0 bases, and 8 bases separated the two germline ends. The CDR3 covers 13 residues. The CDR3 DNA reads TGCAGCGTTGACTGGCGGAACCAAGAGACCCAGTACTTC. This codes for CSVDWRNQETQYF.

This clone has just a few counts. This rearrangement joins TRBV5-1 to TRBJ2-3; 9 bases are shared with TRBD2. Germline CDR1 SGHRS, CDR2 YFSETQ. Trimming took 4 bases from V and 4 from J; bases not matched to a gene: 4. This CDR3 has 14 residues. CDR3 nucleotide sequence: TGCGCCAGCAGCCCGAGGACTAGCGCAGATACGCAGTATTTT. Its translation: CASSPRTSADTQYF.

This chain joins TRBV7-2 and TRBJ2-1; 9 positions match TRBD2. Germline CDR1 reads SGHTA; CDR2 reads FQGNSA. This CDR3 spans 18 amino acids. Unmatched junction bases numbered 14, after V lost 2 bases and J lost 6 bases. The CDR3 reads CASSLSPPGRGGLNEQFF. The CDR3 nucleotides are TGTGCCAGCAGCTTATCCCCCCCGGGGCGGGGGGGCCTCAATGAGCAGTTCTTC.

V is TRBV7-9 and J is TRBJ1-1; perhaps TRBD1 as D (6 bases). The CDR3 length is 13 residues. In germline, CDR1 is SEHNR, CDR2 FQNEAQ (reference sequence). Trimming cost V 2 bases and J 5 bases, with 9 bases left between them. CDR3 region: CASSLNRETEAFF. The CDR3 DNA reads as TGTGCCAGCAGCTTAAACAGGGAGACTGAAGCTTTCTTT. The full variable domain, with the rest looked up from reference TRBV7-9 and TRBJ1-1, is DTGVSQNPRHKITKRGQNVTFRCDPISEHNRLYWYRQTLGQGPEFLTYFQNEAQLEKSRLLSDRFSAERPKGSFSTLEIQRTEQGDSAMYLCASSLNRETEAFFGQGTRLTVV.

The chain employs TRBV6-5 and TRBJ1-2, with D unresolved. V was cut by 2 bases and J by 8 bases, with 6 bases left in between. The CDR3 loop spans 11 amino acids. Per the germline V gene, CDR1 is MNHEY and CDR2 is SVGAGI. The CDR3: CASSYGRGYTF. CDR3 DNA sequence: TGTGCCAGCAGTTACGGGAGGGGCTACACCTTC.

The chain recombines TRBV6-5 with TRBJ2-3; the D gene is possibly TRBD2 (5 bases). CDR3 length: 15 amino acids. V was pared by 6 bases and J by 2 bases, with 15 bases between. The germline V gene encodes CDR1 MNHEY and CDR2 SVGAGI. DNA for the CDR3: TGTGCCAGCAGGGACTCAGCGGAGTACACAGATACGCAGTATTTT. Protein product: CASRDSAEYTDTQYF.

This chain connects TRBV5-6 to TRBJ2-1; D is perhaps TRBD1 (6 bases). The CDR3 is 17 amino acids. CDR1 and CDR2 from the germline V gene are SGHDT and YYEEEE. Trimming pared 1 base from V and 2 bases from J, leaving 16 bases between. In nucleotides, the CDR3 is TGTGCCAGCAGCTTGTGGGGGCTACAGACAACCTACAATGAGCAGTTCTTC. Encoded protein: CASSLWGLQTTYNEQFF.

The rearrangement joins TRBV6-6 to TRBJ1-6; D might be TRBD1 (6 bases). Germline V gene sequence: CDR1 MNHNY, CDR2 SVGAGI (reference sequence). The CDR3 length is 13 residues. Trimming removed 6 bases from V and 7 bases from J, with 10 bases in between. The CDR3 nucleotides are TGTGCCAGCAGCTCCGGACAGAATTCACCCCTCCACTTT. It specifies CASSSGQNSPLHF.

This clone showed up just once. J is TRBJ1-5 and V is TRBV5-1; maybe TRBD1 (6 bases). The V and J ends lost 2 bases and 0 bases respectively, with 9 bases between them. CDR3 length: 15 residues. Per the germline V gene, CDR1 is SGHRS and CDR2 is YFSETQ. In DNA form, the CDR3 reads TGCGCCAGCAGCTTCTCAGGGGATAGCAATCAGCCCCAGCATTTT. Translated, it gives CASSFSGDSNQPQHF.

The chain has TRBV7-8 and TRBJ2-7, with TRBD1 as a possible D gene (5 bases). Germline lookup yields CDR1 SGHVS and CDR2 FQNEAQ. CDR3 size: 14 residues. Between the trimmed V and J ends, which lost 0 bases and 5 bases, there was a span of 11 bases. The DNA of the CDR3 is TGTGCCAGCAGCTTAGCCTACAGGAGTCACGAGCAGTACTTC. Residues: CASSLAYRSHEQYF. Looking up the rest from reference TRBV7-8 and TRBJ2-7 gives the full variable domain: GAGVSQSPRYKVAKRGQDVALRCDPISGHVSLFWYQQALGQGPEFLTYFQNEAQLDKSGLPSDRFFAERPEGSVSTLKIQRTQQEDSAVYLCASSLAYRSHEQYFGPGTRLTVT.

The gene calls are TRBV28 and TRBJ1-3, with D perhaps TRBD1 (5 bases). The CDR3 spans 15 residues. In germline, CDR1 is MDHEN, CDR2 SYDVKM. The V and J ends lost 6 bases and 4 bases respectively, with 16 bases between them. CDR3 sequence: CASSLLGAGGNTIYF. Here the CDR3 DNA reads TGTGCCAGCAGCCTCCTTGGGGCCGGAGGAAACACCATATATTTT. The variable domain in full, completed from reference TRBV28 and TRBJ1-3, reads DVKVTQSSRYLVKRTGEKVFLECVQDMDHENMFWYRQDPGLGLRLIYFSYDVKMKEKGDIPEGYSVSREKKERFSLILESASTNQTSMYLCASSLLGAGGNTIYFGEGSWLTVV.

The V gene is TRBV30, the J gene TRBJ1-1; D perhaps matches TRBD1 (6 bases). This CDR3 is 11 amino acids long. Germline V lookup: CDR1 GTSNPN, CDR2 SVGIG (reference sequence). Here the CDR3 DNA reads TGTGCGGGGAGGGGGGGCACTGAAGCTTTCTTT. Encoded protein: CAGRGGTEAFF.

Comment on this clone: Other DNA sequences in the same sample also yield this CDR3. The J gene is TRBJ1-1, the V gene TRBV28; D unresolved. The ends were cut back, 5 bases at V and 2 bases at J, with 3 bases in the middle. CDR1 and CDR2 (germline): MDHEN, SYDVKM. CDR3 size: 11 residues. The CDR3 bases are TGTGCCAGCAGTCCTAACACTGAAGCTTTCTTT. Its translation: CASSPNTEAFF.